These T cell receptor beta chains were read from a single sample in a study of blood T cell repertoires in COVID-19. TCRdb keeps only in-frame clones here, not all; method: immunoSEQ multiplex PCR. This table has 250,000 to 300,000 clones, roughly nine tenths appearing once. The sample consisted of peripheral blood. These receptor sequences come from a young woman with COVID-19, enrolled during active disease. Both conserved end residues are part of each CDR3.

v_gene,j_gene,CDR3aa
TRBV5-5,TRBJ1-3,CASTQRYGNTIYF
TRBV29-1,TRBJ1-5,CSVKGIGSNQPQHF
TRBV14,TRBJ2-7,CASSQDRGTGIYEQYF
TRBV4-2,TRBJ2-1,CASSQILAGVQNEQFF
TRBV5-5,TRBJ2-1,CASSPAGMLQQFF
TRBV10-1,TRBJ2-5,CASSDSGTGGLRETQYF
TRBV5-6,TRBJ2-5,CASSLATGETQYF
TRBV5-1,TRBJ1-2,CASSLGGALGYTF
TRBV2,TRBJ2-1,CASNPPGQATDNEQFF
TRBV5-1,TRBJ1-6,CASSPGQGVSPLHF
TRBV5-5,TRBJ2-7,CASSFVYRQGNEQYF
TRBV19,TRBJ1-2,CASSIGTVPTYTF
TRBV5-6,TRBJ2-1,CASSLELFNEQFF
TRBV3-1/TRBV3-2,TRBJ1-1,CASSQWTGGTEAFF
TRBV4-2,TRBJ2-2,CASSPGLSYTGELFF